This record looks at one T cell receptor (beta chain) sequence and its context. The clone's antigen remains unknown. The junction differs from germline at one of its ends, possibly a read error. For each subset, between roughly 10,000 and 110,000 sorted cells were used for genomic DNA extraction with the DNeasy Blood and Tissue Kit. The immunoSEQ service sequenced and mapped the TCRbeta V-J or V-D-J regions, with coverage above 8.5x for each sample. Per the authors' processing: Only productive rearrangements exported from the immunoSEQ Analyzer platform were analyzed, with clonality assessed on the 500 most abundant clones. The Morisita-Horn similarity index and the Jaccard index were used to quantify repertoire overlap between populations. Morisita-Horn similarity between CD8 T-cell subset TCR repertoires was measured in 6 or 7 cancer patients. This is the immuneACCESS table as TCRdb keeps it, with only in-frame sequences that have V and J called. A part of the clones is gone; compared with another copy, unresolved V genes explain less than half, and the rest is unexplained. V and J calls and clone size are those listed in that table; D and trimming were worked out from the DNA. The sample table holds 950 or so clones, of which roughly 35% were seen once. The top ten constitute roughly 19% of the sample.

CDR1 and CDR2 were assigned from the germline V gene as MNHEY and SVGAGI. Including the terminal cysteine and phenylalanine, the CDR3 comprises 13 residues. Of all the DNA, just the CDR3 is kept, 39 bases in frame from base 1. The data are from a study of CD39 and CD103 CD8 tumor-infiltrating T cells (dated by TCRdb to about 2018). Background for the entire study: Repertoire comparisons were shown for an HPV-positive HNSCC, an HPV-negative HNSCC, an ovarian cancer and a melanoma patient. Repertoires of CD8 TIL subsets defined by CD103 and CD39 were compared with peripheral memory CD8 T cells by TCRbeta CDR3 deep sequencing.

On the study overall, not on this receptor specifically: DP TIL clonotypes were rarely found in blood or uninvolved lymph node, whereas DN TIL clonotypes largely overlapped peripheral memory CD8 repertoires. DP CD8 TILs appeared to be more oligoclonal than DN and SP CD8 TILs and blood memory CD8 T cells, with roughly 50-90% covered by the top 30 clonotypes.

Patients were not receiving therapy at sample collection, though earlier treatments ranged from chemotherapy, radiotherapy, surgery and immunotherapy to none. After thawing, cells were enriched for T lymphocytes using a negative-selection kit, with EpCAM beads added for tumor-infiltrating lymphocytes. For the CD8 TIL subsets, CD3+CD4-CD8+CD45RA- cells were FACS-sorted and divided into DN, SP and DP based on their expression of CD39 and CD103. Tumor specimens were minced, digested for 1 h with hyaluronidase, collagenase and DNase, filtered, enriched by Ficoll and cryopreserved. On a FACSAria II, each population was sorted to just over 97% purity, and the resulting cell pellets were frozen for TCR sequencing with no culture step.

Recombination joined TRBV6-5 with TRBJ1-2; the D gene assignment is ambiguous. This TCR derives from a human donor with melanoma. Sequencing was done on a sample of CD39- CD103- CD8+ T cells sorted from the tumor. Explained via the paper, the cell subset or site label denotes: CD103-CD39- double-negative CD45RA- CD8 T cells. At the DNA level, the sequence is TGTGCCATCAGTGAGTCTAATGGGGATGGCTACACCTTC. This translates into CAISESNGDGYTF.